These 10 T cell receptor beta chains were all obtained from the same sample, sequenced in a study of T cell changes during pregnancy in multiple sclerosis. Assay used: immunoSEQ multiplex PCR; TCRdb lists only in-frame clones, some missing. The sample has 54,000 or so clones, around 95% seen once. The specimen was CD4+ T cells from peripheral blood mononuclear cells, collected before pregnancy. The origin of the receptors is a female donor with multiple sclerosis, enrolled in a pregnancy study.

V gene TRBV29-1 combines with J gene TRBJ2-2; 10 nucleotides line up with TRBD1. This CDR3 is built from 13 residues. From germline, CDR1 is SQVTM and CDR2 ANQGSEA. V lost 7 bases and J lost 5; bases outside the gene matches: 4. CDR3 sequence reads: CSARTGGTGELFF. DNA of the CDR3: TGCAGCGCCAGGACAGGGGGGACCGGGGAGCTGTTTTTT.

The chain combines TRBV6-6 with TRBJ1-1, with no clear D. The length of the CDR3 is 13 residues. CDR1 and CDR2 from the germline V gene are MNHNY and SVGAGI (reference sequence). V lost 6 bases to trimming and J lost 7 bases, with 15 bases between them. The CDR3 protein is CASRSPSGREAFF. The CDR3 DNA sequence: TGTGCCAGCAGAAGTCCTTCCGGTCGTGAAGCTTTCTTT.

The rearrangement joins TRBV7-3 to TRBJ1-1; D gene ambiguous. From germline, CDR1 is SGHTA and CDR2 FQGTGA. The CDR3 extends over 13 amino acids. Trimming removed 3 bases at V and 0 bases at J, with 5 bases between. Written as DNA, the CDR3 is TGTGCCAGCAGCTTTAACTTGAACACTGAAGCTTTCTTT. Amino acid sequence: CASSFNLNTEAFF.

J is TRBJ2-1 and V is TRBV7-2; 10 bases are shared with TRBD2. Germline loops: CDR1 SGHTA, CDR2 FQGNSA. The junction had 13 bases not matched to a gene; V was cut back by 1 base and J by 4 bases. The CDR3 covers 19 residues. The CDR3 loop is CASSLVHLGTSANYNEQFF. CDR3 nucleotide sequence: TGTGCCAGCAGCTTAGTTCACCTTGGGACTAGCGCGAATTACAATGAGCAGTTCTTC.

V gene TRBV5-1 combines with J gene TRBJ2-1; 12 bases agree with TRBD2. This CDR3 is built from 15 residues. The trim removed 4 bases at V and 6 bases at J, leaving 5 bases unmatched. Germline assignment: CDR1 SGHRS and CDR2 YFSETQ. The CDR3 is CASSVTSGRGNEQFF. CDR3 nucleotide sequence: TGCGCCAGCAGCGTGACTAGCGGGAGAGGCAATGAGCAGTTCTTC.

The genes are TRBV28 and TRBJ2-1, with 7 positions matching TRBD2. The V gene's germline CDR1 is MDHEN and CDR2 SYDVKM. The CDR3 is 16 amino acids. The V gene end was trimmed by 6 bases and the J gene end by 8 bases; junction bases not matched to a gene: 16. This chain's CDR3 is CASSTKGWAGRDEQFF. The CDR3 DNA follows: TGTGCCAGCAGCACGAAAGGCTGGGCGGGGAGGGATGAGCAGTTCTTC.

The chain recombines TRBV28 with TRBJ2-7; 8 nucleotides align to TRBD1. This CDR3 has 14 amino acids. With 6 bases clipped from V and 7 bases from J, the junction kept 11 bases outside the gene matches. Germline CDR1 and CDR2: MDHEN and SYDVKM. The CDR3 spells CASRTGDTLREQYF. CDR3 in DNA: TGTGCCAGCAGGACAGGGGACACGCTACGAGAGCAGTACTTC.

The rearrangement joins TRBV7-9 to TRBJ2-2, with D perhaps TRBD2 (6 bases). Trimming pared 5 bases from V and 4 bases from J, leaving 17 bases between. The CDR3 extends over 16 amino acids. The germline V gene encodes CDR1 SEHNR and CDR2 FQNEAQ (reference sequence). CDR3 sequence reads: CASSPPWRVATGELFF. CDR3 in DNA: TGTGCCAGCAGCCCACCCTGGAGGGTGGCCACCGGGGAGCTGTTTTTT.

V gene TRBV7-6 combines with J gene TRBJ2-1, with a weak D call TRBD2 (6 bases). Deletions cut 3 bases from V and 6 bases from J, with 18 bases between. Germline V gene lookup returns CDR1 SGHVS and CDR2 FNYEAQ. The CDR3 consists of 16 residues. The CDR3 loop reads CASSFTRRALLNEQFF. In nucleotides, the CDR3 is TGTGCCAGCAGCTTTACGAGGAGGGCCCTGCTCAATGAGCAGTTCTTC.

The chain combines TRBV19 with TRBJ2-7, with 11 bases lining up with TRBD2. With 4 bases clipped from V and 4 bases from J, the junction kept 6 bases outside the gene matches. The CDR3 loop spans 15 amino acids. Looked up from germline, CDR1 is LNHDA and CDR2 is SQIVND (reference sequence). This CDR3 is CASSSLAGGQYEQYF. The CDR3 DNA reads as TGTGCCAGTAGTAGCCTAGCGGGAGGCCAATACGAGCAGTACTTC.